Here is one TCR beta chain with its context. Its recognized antigen is unknown. Per-nucleotide qualities are absent, and no much larger clonotype sits a single base away. Using the deep immunoSEQ assay, multiplex PCR amplified TCR CDR3 regions from genomic DNA. Genomic DNA extracted from each cell subset was distributed evenly over all wells of several immunoSEQ 96-well plates, and each plate served as one replicate. For sorted subsets, 200 to 250 ng of genomic DNA, equivalent to tens of thousands of T cell genomes, went into each replicate PCR. Purified libraries were quantified with a Qubit 3.0 fluorometer, sized on a Bioanalyzer 2100, and re-quantified with the KAPA Library Quantification kit. A separate single-read 150-cycle Illumina NextSeq 550 flow cell was used to sequence each immunoSEQ 96-well plate. In the original analysis: Because the immunoSEQ output held only junctional sequences and lacked quality scores, the filtering could not match the filtering applied to full-length reads. To assign V/J genes and CDR3, sequences were annotated using PyIR, a Python wrapper for IgBLAST v1.9, with IMGT germline references. Reads were removed for weak V/J assignments (E-value above 1e-6), missing CDR3, stop codons, out-of-frame junctions, or ambiguous translated residues. V3J clonotypes were defined by identical inferred V gene, J gene, and CDR3 amino acid sequence. Percentage overlap between repertoires was computed as shared unique clonotypes divided by the size of the smaller repertoire. RTK rarefaction, the Chao1 estimator, and Recon v2.1 estimates of unobserved clonotypes were used to assess repertoire richness. Generation probabilities for all TCRbeta clonotypes obtained by the gDNA method from a handful of donors were computed using OLGA. TCRdb mirrors the immuneACCESS table, restricted to in-frame sequences. Some clones are absent from its copies; in checked studies, under half trace to an unresolved V gene, and the reason for the others is unknown. The V and J calls and clone size are taken from that table; D and trimming were inferred from the DNA. In this sample the table shows 550,000 to 650,000 clones, 95% to 97% of which occur a single time. The ten largest clones take up approximately 0.1% of the sample.

CDR1 and CDR2 (MNHEY, SVGAGI) derive from the germline V gene. The CDR3 has 13 amino acids, counting the end cysteine and phenylalanine. The kept DNA is CDR3 alone, 39 bases in frame from the first base. V trim: 8 bases; J trim: 5 bases; unmatched bases: 8. This sample is drawn from a study of shared clonotypes between healthy human individuals (dated by TCRdb to about 2020). For the wider study: The cohort comprised a couple of women and a few men aged 18 to 49 years. Each donor's leukapheresis produced roughly between about 0.9 and 9.5 billion PBMCs. To estimate repertoire size and how much clonotypes are shared between individuals, the study performed deep sequencing of blood TCR repertoires from five healthy adults. To increase sequencing depth and limit assay-specific biases, different laboratories used diverse techniques to prepare libraries and sequence TCR repertoires. For each donor, CD4 naive and CD4 memory were each given three plates, CD8 naive was given two plates, and CD8 memory was given one plate.

CD8 naive samples were CD45RO-negative cells positively selected for CCR7, giving a CD45RA+CCR7+ population that excluded TemRA cells. Healthy HIV-negative adults with no recently reported acute infections or vaccinations were included as donors. Every donor was a Caucasian adult residing in Nashville, Tennessee, USA. Blood was obtained by leukapheresis, after which PBMCs were separated by Ficoll-Histopaque density gradient centrifugation and cryopreserved in liquid nitrogen vapor phase. Analytical flow cytometry was used to check the purity and quantity of each magnetically sorted T cell population. From each sorted fraction, genomic DNA was isolated and quantified by UV absorbance on a Nanodrop 2000c. Points the paper makes about the study in general: The small number of donors limited the genetic and exposure-history diversity represented. Compared with non-shared clonotypes, the clonotypes found in all four sorted-subset donors had higher generation probabilities. Even with the large sequencing depth, rarefaction of the sorted-subset datasets indicated that sequencing was incomplete. Pairwise subsampling indicated that sequencing depth was expected to affect the degree of clonotype sharing among donors. Across four donors, about 4.5% of naive CD4, around 3.5% of naive CD8, about 2% of memory CD4, and under 0.45% of memory CD8 clonotypes were shared. Larger estimated clonotype richness was generally found for naive subsets than for memory subsets. Sampling was limited to blood, and TCR repertoires in tissue likely differ from TCR repertoires in blood.

Sequenced sample: naive CD8+ T cells sorted from blood. The cell subset or site tag for this specimen amounts to: CD45RA+CCR7+. This sequence was found in a woman younger than 45 in good health. The receptor chain draws on TRBV6-5 and TRBJ2-7, with 8 junctional bases fitting TRBD1. At the DNA level, the sequence is TGTGCCAGCCGACAGGGGATTTTTCACGAGCAGTACTTC. This translates into CASRQGIFHEQYF.